This T cell receptor (beta chain) was recovered during a study of glioma-infiltrating T cells. Regarding the study as a whole: Tissue-blood divergence was below expectation in non-neoplastic patients, above in gliomas. CDR3 overlap between tissue and blood was very small.

The iRepertoire nested amplicon-rescue multiplex PCR amplified TCR alpha and beta CDR3s from RNA. Tissue mRNA or PBMC total RNA, 100-400 ng, went into one-step reverse transcription and amplification. TCRdb analysed the multiplex PCR reads with MiXCR anew, one entry per CDR3 protein. Of tens of thousands of distinct CDR3 sequences in the sample, approximately 22% were seen once. The CDR3 totals 11 residues. The germline V gene has CDR1 LNHDA and CDR2 SQIVND (reference sequence). This clonotype was observed at least ten times. The antigen remains unidentified. V usage is TRBV19 and J usage is TRBJ2-7, with TRBD1 matching over 7 bases. The receptor's source is a human donor with low-grade glioma or glioblastoma, undergoing nonglioma brain surgery, or in good health (not recorded which). Sequenced input: glioma tissue, nonneoplastic brain tissue, or PBMCs (not recorded which). The DNA of the CDR3 is TGTGCGACAGGGTTTTCCTACGAGCAGTACTTC. Translating gives CATGFSYEQYF.